This record concerns one T cell receptor beta chain sequence. This entry belongs to a study of breast tumors, draining lymph nodes, adjacent tissues. TCRdb used MiXCR to reprocess the multiplex PCR reads, holding one entry per CDR3 protein. The sample carries 20,000 to 25,000 distinct CDR3 sequences, 45% to 65% recorded once. The CDR3 is 17 amino acids. V lost 1 base and J 8 bases, leaving 18 bases between the germline ends. Germline V gives CDR1 SGHTA, CDR2 FQGNSA. The sequence derives from a female donor with breast cancer. Some clones in this sample may be carry-over from other donors' samples. Sample: breast tumor tissue. The chain has TRBV7-2 and TRBJ1-6, with D possibly being TRBD1 (5 bases). CDR3 amino acids: CASSLDPWGRSYSPLHF. CDR3 sequence (DNA): TGTGCCAGCAGCTTAGACCCTTGGGGCAGATCCTATTCACCCCTCCACTTT.